This section outlines one T cell receptor beta chain sequence together with its context. Some clones are missing from TCRdb's copy, which holds only in-frame ones; the method was immunoSEQ multiplex PCR. This table has some 130,000 clones, 75% to 90% appearing once. This record comes from a study of OX40 agonist ivuxolimab in advanced cancers. As for the study in general: Patients received ivuxolimab, an agonistic anti-OX40 (CD134) antibody. One patient with hepatocellular carcinoma and two with cutaneous melanoma, three in all, had partial responses.

V lost 7 bases and J lost 8; bases outside the gene matches: 6. CDR3 length equals 13 residues. Germline CDR1 and CDR2: MNHEY and SVGAGI. This TCR was sampled from an adult with an advanced solid tumor such as melanoma, head and neck, liver or kidney cancer. V is TRBV6-5 and J is TRBJ1-1; 11 bases map to TRBD1. The sequencing used CD4+ or CD8+ T cells sorted from blood, collected in a trial of the OX40 agonist ivuxolimab. The CDR3 nucleotides are TGTGCCAGCAAAGGACAGGGGGCAGTGGAAGCTTTCTTT. Amino acids: CASKGQGAVEAFF.